The 4 T cell receptor beta chains below were found in one sample sequenced in a study of blood T cell repertoires in COVID-19. Profiling relied on immunoSEQ multiplex PCR, and the TCRdb table lists in-frame clones only, not all of them. This table holds about 120,000 clones, 90% found once. The material sequenced was peripheral blood. All receptors derive from a human donor with active COVID-19. The donor label of this sample is uncertain.

The chain links TRBV30 to TRBJ2-1; TRBD2 aligns across 10 bases. V gave up 7 bases and J gave up 5 bases; unmatched junction bases: 8. This CDR3 has 14 residues. Germline V lookup: CDR1 GTSNPN, CDR2 SVGIG (reference sequence). The CDR3 DNA is TGTGCCTCAAATAGCGGGGGGTACCACAATGAGCAGTTCTTC. Protein sequence: CASNSGGYHNEQFF.

This chain uses TRBV7-2 with TRBJ1-1; D call uncertain. Per the germline V gene, CDR1 is SGHTA and CDR2 is FQGNSA. V shed 5 bases and J shed 6 bases, with 19 bases lying between them. The CDR3 contains 15 residues. In DNA form, the CDR3 reads TGTGCCAGCAGCCTGTCCGGCGGTGGAGGCGCTGAAGCTTTCTTT. Its translation: CASSLSGGGGAEAFF.

The J gene is TRBJ1-3, the V gene TRBV27; tentatively, D is TRBD1 (6 bases). The CDR3 contains 15 residues. V was trimmed by 2 bases and J by 0 bases, leaving 8 bases between them. Germline V gene lookup returns CDR1 MNHEY and CDR2 SMNVEV (reference sequence). DNA of the CDR3: TGTGCCAGCAGTTTACAGGGGCTCTCTGGAAACACCATATATTTT. Its protein is CASSLQGLSGNTIYF.

This clone is a singleton in its sample. V is TRBV5-1 and J is TRBJ1-2; perhaps TRBD1 as D (5 bases). With 0 bases removed from V and 4 bases from J, the gap between germline ends came to 16 bases. This CDR3 region has 16 residues. The V gene's germline CDR1 is SGHRS and CDR2 YFSETQ. The DNA of the CDR3 is TGCGCCAGCAGCTTGGACAGGCCTGATATTCGCTATGGCTACACCTTC. This encodes CASSLDRPDIRYGYTF.